These 2 T cell receptor beta chains were all obtained from the same sample, sequenced in a study of early T cells in non-severe SARS-CoV-2 infection. TCRdb itself ran the 5' RACE reads through MiXCR, one entry per CDR3 protein. The repertoire holds 45,000 to 65,000 distinct CDR3 sequences, with 10% to 15% as singletons. The source material was whole blood, sampled at baseline. The receptor source for this set is an adult who was a healthcare worker with PCR-confirmed SARS-CoV-2 infection or an uninfected control (not recorded which).

This sequence joins TRBV11-2 and TRBJ2-1; perhaps TRBD2 as D (5 bases). The ends were cut back, 4 bases at V and 4 bases at J, with 17 bases in the middle. Germline V CDR1 and CDR2: SGHAT, FQNNGV. This CDR3 is built from 16 residues. The CDR3 loop is CASSSRQLELYNEQFF. CDR3 in DNA: TGTGCCAGCAGCTCAAGACAACTAGAATTATACAATGAGCAGTTCTTC.

In this sample, this clonotype turned up many times. The genes are TRBV5-5 and TRBJ2-2, with 8 nucleotides matching TRBD1. Germline V gene data show CDR1 as SGHKS and CDR2 as YYEKEE (reference sequence). With V trimmed by 0 bases and J by 6 bases, 7 bases remained unmatched. This CDR3 spans 16 amino acids. The CDR3 loop is CASSLARTGTPGELFF. DNA for the CDR3: TGTGCCAGCAGCTTGGCTAGGACAGGGACTCCCGGGGAGCTGTTTTTT. Looking up the rest from reference TRBV5-5 and TRBJ2-2 gives the full variable domain: DAGVTQSPTHLIKTRGQQVTLRCSPISGHKSVSWYQQVLGQGPQFIFQYYEKEERGRGNFPDRFSARQFPNYSSELNVNALLLGDSALYLCASSLARTGTPGELFFGEGSRLTVL.